This T cell receptor (beta chain) was identified during a study of blood T cell repertoires in COVID-19. Germline lookup yields CDR1 MGHRA and CDR2 YSYEKL. V lost 4 bases and J lost 12; bases outside the gene matches: 12. This CDR3 comprises 15 residues. Only in-frame clones appear in the TCRdb table, and some are missing; sequencing was by immunoSEQ multiplex PCR. The sample gives 200,000 to 250,000 clones, 90% of which show up once; around 15% is in the top ten. Sequenced sample: PBMCs or T cells enriched from blood (not recorded which). The gene calls are TRBV4-1 and TRBJ2-1; TRBD2 matches at 10 bases. This sequence originates from a man under 40 who had been exposed to COVID-19. The CDR3 nucleotides read TGCGCCAGCAGCCCACATAACTTAGCGGGGGGTGCGCAGTTCTTC. Protein sequence: CASSPHNLAGGAQFF.